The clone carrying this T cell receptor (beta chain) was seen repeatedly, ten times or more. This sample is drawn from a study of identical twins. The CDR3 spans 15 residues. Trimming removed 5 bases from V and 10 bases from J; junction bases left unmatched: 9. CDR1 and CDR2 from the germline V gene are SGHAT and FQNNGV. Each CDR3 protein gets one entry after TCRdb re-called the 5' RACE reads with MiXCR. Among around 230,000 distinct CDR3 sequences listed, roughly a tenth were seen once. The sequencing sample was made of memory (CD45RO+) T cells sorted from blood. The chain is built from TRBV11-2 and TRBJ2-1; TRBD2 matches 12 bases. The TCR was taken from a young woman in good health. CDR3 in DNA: TGTGCCAGCAGCCCGCGGACTAGCGGGACATACGAGCAGTTCTTC. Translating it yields CASSPRTSGTYEQFF.